Detailed here is one T cell receptor (beta chain). This record belongs to a study of blood T cell repertoires in COVID-19. Looking at the study overall: Samples taken during acute and convalescent COVID-19 were collected in the United States, Italy and Spain.

Germline CDR1 reads SGHAT; CDR2 reads FQNNGV. The CDR3 is 17 amino acids. V was trimmed by 1 base and J by 0 bases, leaving 16 bases between them. Here immunoSEQ multiplex PCR was the method, and the copy in TCRdb shows in-frame clones only, minus some. Counted here are 150,000 to 180,000 clones, about four fifths occurring once; the ten biggest clones make up approximately 32%. Sequenced: peripheral blood. This rearrangement joins TRBV11-2 to TRBJ2-7; maybe TRBD2 (6 bases). The origin of this receptor is a woman in her sixties or seventies with acute or convalescent COVID-19. The DNA for the CDR3 is TGTGCCAGCAGCTTAGCCGCTACCGGGGGACGCTCCTACGAGCAGTACGTC. Amino acids: CASSLAATGGRSYEQYV.